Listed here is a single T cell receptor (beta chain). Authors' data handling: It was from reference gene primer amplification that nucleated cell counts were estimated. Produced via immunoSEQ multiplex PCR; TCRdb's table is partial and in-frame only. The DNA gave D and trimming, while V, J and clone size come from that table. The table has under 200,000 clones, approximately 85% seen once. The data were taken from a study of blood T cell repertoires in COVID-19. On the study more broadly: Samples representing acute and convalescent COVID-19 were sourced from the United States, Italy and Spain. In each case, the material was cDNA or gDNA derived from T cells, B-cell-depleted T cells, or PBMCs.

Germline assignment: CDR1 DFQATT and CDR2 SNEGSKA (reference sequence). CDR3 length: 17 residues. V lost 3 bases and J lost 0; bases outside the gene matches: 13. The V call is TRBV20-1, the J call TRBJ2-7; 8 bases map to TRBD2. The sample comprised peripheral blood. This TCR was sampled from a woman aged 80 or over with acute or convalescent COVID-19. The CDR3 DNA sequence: TGCAGTGCTAGTGGGGGAGCGGGGGACGTCATCTCCTACGAGCAGTACTTC. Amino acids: CSASGGAGDVISYEQYF.